The T cell receptor beta chain under discussion was sequenced for a study of blood T cell repertoires in COVID-19. Study at large: Specimens from acute and convalescent COVID-19 originated in the United States, Italy and Spain.

The V gene's germline CDR1 is SGHTA and CDR2 FQGNSA. V gave up 5 bases and J gave up 7 bases; unmatched junction bases: 12. The CDR3 has 16 residues. Cohorts were determined from participant-reported clinical history. As handled by the study authors: Estimates of nucleated cell counts were drawn from the amplification of reference gene primers. Here immunoSEQ multiplex PCR was the method, and the copy in TCRdb shows in-frame clones only, minus some. V and J calls and clone size are those listed in that table; D and trimming were worked out from the DNA. The sample holds 210,000 or so clones, 81% seen once.

The chain joins TRBV7-2 to TRBJ2-7; 12 bases align to TRBD2. The clonotype comes from a woman in her 50s with acute COVID-19. The source material was PBMCs or T cells enriched from blood (not recorded which). CDR3 sequence reads: CASSPRLAGAPGEQYF. DNA for the CDR3: TGTGCCAGCAGCCCGCGACTAGCGGGGGCGCCCGGGGAGCAGTACTTC.